The sequence of this T cell receptor (beta chain) was determined in a study of blood T cells in healthy people across ages. Overall study: Per two T cells, template switching captured roughly one barcoded beta molecule.

Primers used in a second PCR of about 7 to 11 cycles were a sample-barcoded 5' primer and a J-beta primer mix. MiXCR was run by TCRdb on the 5' RACE reads, yielding one entry per CDR3 protein. Of 1.6 million or so distinct CDR3 sequences listed, roughly 30% are singletons. This clonotype was observed at least ten times. Its specificity is not known. Its ends do not fully match the called genes, so a read error is possible. Findings and limits, study-wide: Any changes in expanded clonotypes were possibly confounded, as donor CMV status remained unknown.

The sample comprised blood. The origin of this receptor is a woman aged 25 to 39 in good health.

As DNA, the CDR3 is TGCGCCAGCAGCCAAGCGCGAAGCTACGAGCAGTACTTC. It translates to CASSQARSYEQYF. The chain links TRBV3-1 to TRBJ2-7; D unclear. The CDR3 consists of 13 residues. CDR1 is LGHDT, CDR2 YNNKEL, per germline (reference sequence).